The text below deals with one TCR beta chain. The antigen remains unidentified. This sample was included in a study of T cells in Graves' hyperthyroidism and ophthalmopathy. CDR1 WSHSY and CDR2 SAAADI come from the germline V gene. The CDR3 sequence is 14 residues long. V was cut by 7 bases and J by 3 bases, with 12 bases left in between. Ophthalmopathy in the patients scored at least 3 on Clinical Activity Score and at least 4 on NOSPECS grade, lasting under 3 months. Diagnoses used clinical symptoms, serum thyroxine and TRAb, thyroid ultrasound and orbital computed tomography. The PBMCs studied were ones that came from 10 ml fresh peripheral blood. RNA transcripts served as the template for amplifying TCR beta CDR3 regions. HTBI primers were the set used in a first-round RT-PCR of the TCR CDR3. TCRdb re-called the multiplex PCR reads through MiXCR, storing one row per CDR3 protein. The sample has some 370,000 distinct CDR3 sequences, 11% to 15% seen once.

Findings and caveats of the study: Separation of ophthalmopathy from stable hyperthyroidism was achieved by a 13 V-J model.

This chain uses TRBV10-2 with TRBJ2-2; D remains ambiguous. The clonotype comes from a man over 45 with Graves' ophthalmopathy. The sample consisted of blood. CDR3 region: CASTLGLDTGELFF. CDR3 nucleotide sequence: TGCGCCAGCACCCTCGGGCTCGACACCGGGGAGCTGTTTTTT.